This TCR beta chain was observed in a study of blood T cells in healthy people across ages. Ranging in age from roughly 6 to 100, the donors were healthy Caucasian individuals from Russia. There were at least 5.5 micrograms of total RNA extracted from every sample. V was clipped by 11 bases and J by 1 base, with 14 bases between them. CDR3 length: 13 residues. Germline-derived CDR1 and CDR2 are ENHRY and SYGVKD. Primed by a sample-barcoded 5' primer and a J-beta primer mix, a second PCR proceeded for 7 to 11 cycles. A template-switch adaptor with 12 random nucleotides tagged each cDNA molecule. A minimum of 3 million CDR3-containing paired-end reads was obtained for each sample. Each CDR3 protein is one row after TCRdb ran MiXCR on the 5' RACE reads. The sample lists hundreds of thousands of distinct CDR3 sequences, 25% to 30% occurring once.

Sequenced sample: blood. This TCR was sampled from an elderly woman in good health. This chain links TRBV10-3 with TRBJ1-1; TRBD1 might be the D (5 bases). The chain's CDR3 is CASSDNPNTEAFF. In DNA, the CDR3 is TGTGCCTCGTCGGACAACCCGAACACTGAAGCTTTCTTT.